Below, 13 T cell receptor beta chains from the same sample are listed, as sequenced in a study of cytotoxic CD8 clonotypes in ibrutinib-treated CLL. TCRdb's table, derived via immunoSEQ multiplex PCR, lists solely in-frame clones and lacks some. The sample has some 200,000 clones; about three quarters are singletons. Sequencing was performed on PBMCs, taken after 12 months of ibrutinib treatment. The receptors come from a human donor with chronic lymphocytic leukemia.

In its sample, this clone was seen once. The V call is TRBV28, the J call TRBJ1-1, with no clear D. There are 14 residues in the CDR3. CDR1 is MDHEN and CDR2 is SYDVKM in the germline V gene. V shed 7 bases and J shed 4 bases, with 16 bases lying between them. The CDR3 loop is CASTRGGLGTEAFF. As DNA, the CDR3 is TGTGCCAGCACCCGAGGAGGCTTAGGCACTGAAGCTTTCTTT.

The chain has TRBV6-5 and TRBJ1-2; TRBD1 matches at 8 bases. V shed 6 bases and J 7 bases; nucleotides not matched to a gene: 10. The CDR3 length is 14 residues. Germline CDR1 MNHEY, CDR2 SVGAGI. The CDR3 sequence: CASRLQGVRAGYTF. The DNA for the CDR3 is TGTGCCAGCAGATTACAGGGGGTAAGAGCTGGCTACACCTTC.

The genes are TRBV5-1 and TRBJ1-4; D might be TRBD1 (5 bases). Trimming removed 4 bases from V and 7 bases from J, with 8 bases in between. The CDR3 contains 12 residues. Germline values: CDR1 SGHRS, CDR2 YFSETQ. CDR3 amino acids: CASSRDGEKLFF. The CDR3 DNA reads as TGCGCCAGCAGCAGGGACGGTGAAAAACTGTTTTTT.

The J gene is TRBJ1-2, the V gene TRBV30, with D unresolved. Germline-derived CDR1 and CDR2 are GTSNPN and SVGIG (reference sequence). The V and J ends lost 0 bases and 4 bases respectively, with 15 bases between them. The CDR3 spans 15 residues. CDR3 sequence reads: CAWSVPRGRGYGYTF. The DNA for the CDR3 is TGTGCCTGGAGTGTGCCCCGGGGTAGAGGCTATGGCTACACCTTC.

This rearrangement joins TRBV11-3 to TRBJ2-7, with 11 positions matching TRBD2. This CDR3 has 15 amino acids. Trimming at V came to 0 bases and at J to 10 bases, leaving 8 bases not matched to a gene. Germline CDR1 is SGHNT and CDR2 is YENEEA. CDR3 DNA: TGTGCCAGCAGCTTAGATGGGGCTAGCGGGAGGCCCCAGTACTTC. Protein product: CASSLDGASGRPQYF.

This clone showed up just once. This chain joins TRBV27 and TRBJ1-1; D not resolved. The germline V gene has CDR1 MNHEY and CDR2 SMNVEV (reference sequence). The CDR3 contains 16 residues. Trimming removed 6 bases at V and 4 bases at J, with 21 bases between. The CDR3 nucleotides read TGTGCCAGCAGCCAAGAACAGCGGGTCTTGAGCACTGAAGCTTTCTTT. This sequence encodes CASSQEQRVLSTEAFF.

This clone came up once. The chain is built from TRBV9 and TRBJ2-7, with TRBD2 matching over 12 bases. V trimming: 3 bases; J trimming: 0 bases; junction bases outside the gene matches: 7. This CDR3 is built from 17 residues. Germline CDR1 is SGDLS and CDR2 is YYNGEE. For the CDR3, the DNA is TGTGCCAGCAGCGGCCCTCGGACTAGCGGGACCTCCTACGAGCAGTACTTC. This sequence encodes CASSGPRTSGTSYEQYF. The full variable domain, completed using reference TRBV9 and TRBJ2-7, is DSGVTQTPKHLITATGQRVTLRCSPRSGDLSVYWYQQSLDQGLQFLIQYYNGEERAKGNILERFSAQQFPDLHSELNLSSLELGDSALYFCASSGPRTSGTSYEQYFGPGTRLTVT.

In this sample, this clone turned up a few times. V is TRBV28 and J is TRBJ2-2; no clear D. CDR1 is MDHEN and CDR2 is SYDVKM in the germline V gene. Trimming shortened V by 6 bases and J by 6 bases, and 8 bases separated the two germline ends. This CDR3 has 12 residues. The CDR3 reads CASRGFPGELFF. In DNA, the CDR3 is TGTGCCAGCAGGGGCTTCCCCGGGGAGCTGTTTTTT.

This chain joins TRBV7-2 and TRBJ1-2, with D unclear. This CDR3 region has 12 residues. V shed 1 base and J shed 5 bases, with 5 bases lying between them. Germline-derived CDR1 and CDR2 are SGHTA and FQGNSA. Written as DNA, the CDR3 is TGTGCCAGCAGCTTAGTTGGTTATGGCTACACCTTC. Translation gives CASSLVGYGYTF.

This clone was picked up one time. CDR3 in amino acids: CATSRIDSGMEPQHF. Written as DNA, the CDR3 is TGTGCCACCAGCAGGATAGACTCTGGAATGGAGCCCCAGCATTTT. The gene calls are TRBV15 and TRBJ1-5; D is unclear. The V end lost 3 bases, the J end lost 8 bases, and 17 bases lay between the germline ends. Germline values: CDR1 LNHNV, CDR2 YYDKDF (reference sequence). CDR3 size: 15 residues.

This clone was counted a few times. The chain combines TRBV2 with TRBJ1-1, with D tentatively TRBD1 (5 bases). Trimming took 7 bases from V and 7 from J, leaving 22 bases between them. The CDR3 totals 15 residues. The germline CDR1 and CDR2 sequences are SNHLY and FYNNEI. CDR3 sequence (DNA): TGTGCCAGCACGGGAGTTTGGTTGCAGGGCGATGAAGCTTTCTTT. It specifies CASTGVWLQGDEAFF.

CDR3 loop: CASSQDPGTSNTGELFF. CDR3 DNA sequence: TGTGCCAGCAGCCAAGATCCCGGGACTTCTAACACCGGGGAGCTGTTTTTT. V usage is TRBV4-2 and J usage is TRBJ2-2; D perhaps matches TRBD2 (6 bases). CDR1 LGHNA and CDR2 YNFKEQ come from the germline V gene. The CDR3 contains 17 residues. V lost 0 bases and J 2 bases, leaving 13 bases between the germline ends.

This sequence joins TRBV20-1 and TRBJ2-7; D is unresolved. This CDR3 spans 11 amino acids. Trimming left V 2 bases short and J 4 bases short, with 6 bases between. The germline V gene has CDR1 DFQATT and CDR2 SNEGSKA (reference sequence). The CDR3 bases are TGCAGTGCTAGACCGGCGTACGAGCAGTACTTC. Protein: CSARPAYEQYF.